These 10 T cell receptor beta chains were all obtained from the same sample, sequenced in a study of blood T cell repertoires in COVID-19. Some clones are missing from TCRdb's copy, which holds only in-frame ones; the method was immunoSEQ multiplex PCR. The table lists over 130,000 clones, approximately 84% of them singletons. Input material: peripheral blood. The source is a human donor in a cohort sampled during active COVID-19.

The gene calls are TRBV5-1 and TRBJ2-7, with D uncertain. This CDR3 has 12 residues. V lost 0 bases, J lost 6 bases, and 7 bases lay in between. Germline CDR1 reads SGHRS; CDR2 reads YFSETQ. CDR3 nucleotides: TGCGCCAGCAGCTTGGATCCCGGCGAGCAGTACTTC. Translating it yields CASSLDPGEQYF. The whole variable domain, remainder taken from reference TRBV5-1 and TRBJ2-7, is KAGVTQTPRYLIKTRGQQVTLSCSPISGHRSVSWYQQTPGQGLQFLFEYFSETQRNKGNFPGRFSGRQFSNSRSEMNVSTLELGDSALYLCASSLDPGEQYFGPGTRLTVT.

The gene calls are TRBV3-1 (or the pseudogene TRBV3-2) and TRBJ1-3, with 8 positions matching TRBD1. The CDR3 is 14 amino acids. Germline CDR1 is LGHDT and CDR2 is YNNKEL (reference sequence). Trimming took 6 bases from V and 4 from J; bases not matched to a gene: 5. The CDR3 region has the DNA TGTGCCAGCAGTCCGACAGGGGCCGGAAACACCATATATTTT. Amino acids: CASSPTGAGNTIYF.

This chain uses TRBV29-1 with TRBJ1-1, with 7 bases that match TRBD1. Germline CDR1 is SQVTM and CDR2 is ANQGSEA. CDR3 size: 15 residues. V dropped 8 bases and J dropped 1; count of bases not matched to a gene: 13. Here the CDR3 reads CSFVGGTETNTEAFF. In nucleotides, the CDR3 is TGCAGCTTTGTTGGAGGGACAGAGACGAACACTGAAGCTTTCTTT.

The V gene is TRBV18, the J gene TRBJ2-7; D is possibly TRBD2 (5 bases). The CDR3 is made up of 15 amino acids. The V end was cut by 3 bases, the J end by 2 bases, with 14 bases between. Germline CDR1 reads KGHSH; CDR2 reads LQKENI. CDR3 sequence: CASSPFEGGPYEQYF. CDR3 coding DNA: TGTGCCAGCTCACCTTTTGAGGGCGGACCCTACGAGCAGTACTTC.

This clone occurred a few times. The chain employs TRBV29-1 and TRBJ2-7; 8 bases line up with TRBD2. Germline lookup yields CDR1 SQVTM and CDR2 ANQGSEA. The ends lost 1 base at V and 2 bases at J; junction bases unmatched: 4. The CDR3 sequence is 14 residues long. Here the CDR3 DNA reads TGCAGCGTTGAAGTTCTCGGGAGGGCCTACGAGCAGTACTTC. Translated: CSVEVLGRAYEQYF.

V gene TRBV7-8 combines with J gene TRBJ2-5, with D possibly being TRBD2 (6 bases). The V gene's germline CDR1 is SGHVS and CDR2 FQNEAQ. The length of the CDR3 is 12 residues. With 5 bases removed from V and 9 bases from J, the gap between germline ends came to 13 bases. CDR3 in amino acids: CASSPREGPQYF. CDR3 in DNA: TGTGCCAGCAGCCCGCGGGAAGGCCCCCAGTACTTC.

This clone was detected a few times. The V and J genes are TRBV6-1 and TRBJ2-7, with TRBD2 matching 11 bases. The germline V gene has CDR1 MNHNS and CDR2 SASEGT. CDR3 length equals 15 residues. J gave up 4 bases and V 1 base, and 3 bases lay outside the gene matches. As DNA, the CDR3 is TGTGCCAGCAGTGAAGGACTAGCGGGGAAATACGAGCAGTACTTC. It is translated as CASSEGLAGKYEQYF.

This clone was counted once. The chain is built from TRBV11-2 and TRBJ2-3; D remains ambiguous. The CDR3 totals 12 residues. Trimming removed 5 bases at V and 5 bases at J, with 8 bases between. Germline V CDR1 and CDR2: SGHAT, FQNNGV. CDR3 region: CASSPRIDTQYF. The DNA of the CDR3 is TGTGCCAGCAGCCCGAGGATAGATACGCAGTATTTT.

The V gene is TRBV27, the J gene TRBJ1-2; 7 bases agree with TRBD1. This CDR3 comprises 14 residues. Germline CDR1 reads MNHEY; CDR2 reads SMNVEV (reference sequence). Trimming cost V 2 bases and J 8 bases; bases outside gene matches: 8. The CDR3 loop is CASSLRGTARGYTF. CDR3 nucleotides: TGTGCCAGCAGTTTAAGGGGGACAGCACGGGGCTACACCTTC.

The rearrangement joins TRBV15 to TRBJ1-1; the match to TRBD1 covers 7 bases. Germline CDR1 LNHNV, CDR2 YYDKDF (reference sequence). CDR3 length: 17 residues. V was clipped by 1 base and J by 0 bases; unmatched bases: 8. The CDR3 DNA reads TGTGCCACCAGCAGAGTGGAGGGGGCAGGGATGAACACTGAAGCTTTCTTT. Protein product: CATSRVEGAGMNTEAFF. Complete variable domain (other parts from reference TRBV15 and TRBJ1-1): DAMVIQNPRYQVTQFGKPVTLSCSQTLNHNVMYWYQQKSSQAPKLLFHYYDKDFNNEADTPDNFQSRRPNTSFCFLDIRSPGLGDTAMYLCATSRVEGAGMNTEAFFGQGTRLTVV.